This T cell receptor (beta chain) was identified in a study of graft-versus-host responses after intestinal transplantation. This clone is a singleton in its sample. Its target is unknown. Looked up from germline, CDR1 is LNHNV and CDR2 is YYDKDF (reference sequence). The trim removed 5 bases at V and 4 bases at J, leaving 13 bases unmatched. The CDR3 length is 17 residues. Method: immunoSEQ multiplex PCR; TCRdb's copy keeps in-frame clones and lacks some. The sample gives some 130,000 clones, approximately 95% of which show up once; 3.3% is in the top ten. Sequences were derived from unstimulated CD8+ T cells sorted from spleen or lymph node cells, sampled before intestinal transplant. This chain uses TRBV15 with TRBJ2-2; 7 nucleotides line up with TRBD2. The source of this sequence is a human donor who received an intestinal transplant. As DNA, the CDR3 is TGTGCCACCAGCGCAGAGGGGCTAGCGGTGTTCACCGGGGAGCTGTTTTTT. This encodes CATSAEGLAVFTGELFF.